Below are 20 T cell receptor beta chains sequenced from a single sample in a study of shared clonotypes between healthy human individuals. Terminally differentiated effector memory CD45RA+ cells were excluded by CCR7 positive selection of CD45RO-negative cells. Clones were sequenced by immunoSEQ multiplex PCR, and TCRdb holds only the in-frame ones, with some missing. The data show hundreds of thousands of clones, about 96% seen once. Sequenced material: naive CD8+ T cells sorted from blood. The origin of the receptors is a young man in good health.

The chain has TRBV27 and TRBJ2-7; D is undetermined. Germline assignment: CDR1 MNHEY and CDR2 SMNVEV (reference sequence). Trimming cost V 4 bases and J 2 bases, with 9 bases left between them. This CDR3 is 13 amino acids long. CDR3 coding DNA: TGTGCCAGCAGTTACGCCGGACCCTACGAGCAGTACTTC. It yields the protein CASSYAGPYEQYF.

The CDR3 sequence: CASSLLSAGELFF. As DNA, the CDR3 is TGTGCCAGCAGCTTACTGAGTGCCGGGGAGCTGTTTTTT. The V call is TRBV11-2, the J call TRBJ2-2; D gene ambiguous. The ends were cut back, 2 bases at V and 6 bases at J, with 7 bases in the middle. Germline loops: CDR1 SGHAT, CDR2 FQNNGV. CDR3 size: 13 residues. The whole variable domain, remainder taken from reference TRBV11-2 and TRBJ2-2, is EAGVAQSPRYKIIEKRQSVAFWCNPISGHATLYWYQQILGQGPKLLIQFQNNGVVDDSQLPKDRFSAERLKGVDSTLKIQPAKLEDSAVYLCASSLLSAGELFFGEGSRLTVL.

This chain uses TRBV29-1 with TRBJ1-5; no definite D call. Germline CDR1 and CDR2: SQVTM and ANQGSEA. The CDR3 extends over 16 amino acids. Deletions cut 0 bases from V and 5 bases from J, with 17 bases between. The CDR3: CSVEDPWVGQHQPQHF. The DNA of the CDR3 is TGCAGCGTTGAAGATCCATGGGTCGGTCAACATCAGCCCCAGCATTTT.

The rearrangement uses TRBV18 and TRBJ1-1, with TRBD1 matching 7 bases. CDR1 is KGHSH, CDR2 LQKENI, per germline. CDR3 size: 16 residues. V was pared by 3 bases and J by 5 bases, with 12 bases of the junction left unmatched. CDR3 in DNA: TGTGCCAGCTCACCGTGGACAGGATCAAGCATTACTGAAGCTTTCTTT. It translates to CASSPWTGSSITEAFF.

CDR3 sequence reads: CASSLGQPGETQYF. Written as DNA, the CDR3 is TGTGCCAGCAGCTTGGGTCAGCCTGGGGAGACCCAGTACTTC. This chain joins TRBV5-8 and TRBJ2-5; D is uncertain. Germline CDR1 SGHTS, CDR2 YDEGEE. The germline V and J ends were trimmed by 0 bases and 5 bases, with 11 bases remaining between them. CDR3 length: 14 residues.

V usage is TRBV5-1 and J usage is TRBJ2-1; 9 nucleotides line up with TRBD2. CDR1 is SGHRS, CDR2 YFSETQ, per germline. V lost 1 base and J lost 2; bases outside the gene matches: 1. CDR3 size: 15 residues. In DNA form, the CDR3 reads TGCGCCAGCAGCTTGTTAGCGGGGGCCTACAATGAGCAGTTCTTC. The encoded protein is CASSLLAGAYNEQFF.

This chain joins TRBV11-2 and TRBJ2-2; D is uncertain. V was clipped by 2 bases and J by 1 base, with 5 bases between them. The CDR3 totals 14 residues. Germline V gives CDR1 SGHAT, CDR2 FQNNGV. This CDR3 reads CASSLYGNTGELFF. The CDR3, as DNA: TGTGCCAGCAGCTTATACGGGAACACCGGGGAGCTGTTTTTT.

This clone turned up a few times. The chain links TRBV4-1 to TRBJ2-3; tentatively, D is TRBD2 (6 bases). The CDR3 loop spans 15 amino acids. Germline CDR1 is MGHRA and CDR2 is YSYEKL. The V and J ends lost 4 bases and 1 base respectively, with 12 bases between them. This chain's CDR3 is CASSLPGDRTDTQYF. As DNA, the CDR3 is TGCGCCAGCAGCCTCCCGGGGGACCGCACAGATACGCAGTATTTT.

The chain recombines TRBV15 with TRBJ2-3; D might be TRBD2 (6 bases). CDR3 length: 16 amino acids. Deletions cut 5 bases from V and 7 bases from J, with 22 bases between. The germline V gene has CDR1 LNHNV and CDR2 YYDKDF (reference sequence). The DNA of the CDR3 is TGTGCCACCAGCCCTGGAGGGGTGGCAGGCCTCAATACGCAGTATTTT. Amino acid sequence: CATSPGGVAGLNTQYF. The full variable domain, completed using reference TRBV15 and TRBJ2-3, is DAMVIQNPRYQVTQFGKPVTLSCSQTLNHNVMYWYQQKSSQAPKLLFHYYDKDFNNEADTPDNFQSRRPNTSFCFLDIRSPGLGDTAMYLCATSPGGVAGLNTQYFGPGTRLTVL.

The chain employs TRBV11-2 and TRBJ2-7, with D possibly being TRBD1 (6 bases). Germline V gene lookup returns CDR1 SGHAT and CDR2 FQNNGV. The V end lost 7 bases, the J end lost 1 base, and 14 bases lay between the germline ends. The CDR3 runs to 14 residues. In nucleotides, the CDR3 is TGTGCCAGCAACTCGGTAGGGGGTTCCTACGAGCAGTACTTC. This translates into CASNSVGGSYEQYF.

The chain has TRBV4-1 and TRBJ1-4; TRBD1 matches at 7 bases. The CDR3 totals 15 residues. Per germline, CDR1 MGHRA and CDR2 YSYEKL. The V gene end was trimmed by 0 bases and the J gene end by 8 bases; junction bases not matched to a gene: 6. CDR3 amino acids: CASSQDAAGGEKLFF. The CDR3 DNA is TGCGCCAGCAGCCAAGATGCGGCAGGGGGGGAAAAACTGTTTTTT.

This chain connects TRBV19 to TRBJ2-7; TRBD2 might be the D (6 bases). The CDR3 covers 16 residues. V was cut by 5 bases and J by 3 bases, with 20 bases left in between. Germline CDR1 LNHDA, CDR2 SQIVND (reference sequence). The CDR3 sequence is CASSGNPSDRYYEQYF. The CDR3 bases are TGTGCCAGTAGTGGGAATCCTAGCGACAGATACTACGAGCAGTACTTC. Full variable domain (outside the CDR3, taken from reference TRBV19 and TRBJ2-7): DGGITQSPKYLFRKEGQNVTLSCEQNLNHDAMYWYRQDPGQGLRLIYYSQIVNDFQKGDIAEGYSVSREKKESFPLTVTSAQKNPTAFYLCASSGNPSDRYYEQYFGPGTRLTVT.

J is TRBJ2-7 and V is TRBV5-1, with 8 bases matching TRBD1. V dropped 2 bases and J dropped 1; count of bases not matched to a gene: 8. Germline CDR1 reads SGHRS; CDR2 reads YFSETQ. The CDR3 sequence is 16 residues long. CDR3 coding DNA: TGCGCCAGCAGCTTAGGGGGGACAGGAATATCCTACGAGCAGTACTTC. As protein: CASSLGGTGISYEQYF.

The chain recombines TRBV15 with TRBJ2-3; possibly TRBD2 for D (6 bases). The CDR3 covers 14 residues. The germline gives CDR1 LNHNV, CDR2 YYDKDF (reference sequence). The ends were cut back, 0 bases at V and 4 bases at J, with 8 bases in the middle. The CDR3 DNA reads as TGTGCCACCAGCAGAGATCGGGGGTCAGATACGCAGTATTTT. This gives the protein CATSRDRGSDTQYF.

CDR3 loop: CASSSTIDRGNTEAFF. CDR3 DNA sequence: TGTGCCAGCAGCTCGACAATTGACAGGGGGAACACTGAAGCTTTCTTT. The chain uses TRBV7-8 and TRBJ1-1; 8 nucleotides match TRBD1. CDR3 size: 16 residues. Per germline, CDR1 SGHVS and CDR2 FQNEAQ. The V gene end was trimmed by 4 bases and the J gene end by 1 base; junction bases not matched to a gene: 8.

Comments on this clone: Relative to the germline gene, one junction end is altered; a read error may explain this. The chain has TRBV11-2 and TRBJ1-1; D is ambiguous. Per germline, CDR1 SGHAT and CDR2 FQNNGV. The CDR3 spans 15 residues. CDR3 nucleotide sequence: TGTGCCAGCAGCCTAGACGGATGGGTGAACACTGAAGCTTTCTTT. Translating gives CASSLDGWVNTEAFF.

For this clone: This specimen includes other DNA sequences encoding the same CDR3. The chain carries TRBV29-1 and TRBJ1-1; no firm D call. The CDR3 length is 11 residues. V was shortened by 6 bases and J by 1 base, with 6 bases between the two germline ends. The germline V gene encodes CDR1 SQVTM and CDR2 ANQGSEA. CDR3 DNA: TGCAGCGTCGAGAAGAACACTGAAGCTTTCTTT. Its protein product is CSVEKNTEAFF.

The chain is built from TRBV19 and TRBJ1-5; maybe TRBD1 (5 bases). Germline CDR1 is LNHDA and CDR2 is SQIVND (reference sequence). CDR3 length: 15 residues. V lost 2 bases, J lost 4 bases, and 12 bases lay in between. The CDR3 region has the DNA TGTGCCAGTAGTATACAGGTTGAGGGGAATCAGCCCCAGCATTTT. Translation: CASSIQVEGNQPQHF.

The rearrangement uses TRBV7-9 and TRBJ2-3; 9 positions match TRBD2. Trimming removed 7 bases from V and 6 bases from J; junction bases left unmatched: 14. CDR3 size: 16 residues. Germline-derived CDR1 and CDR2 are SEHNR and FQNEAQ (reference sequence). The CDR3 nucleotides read TGTGCCAGCACCGCTACACCTTTAGCGGGGGCCGATACGCAGTATTTT. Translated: CASTATPLAGADTQYF.

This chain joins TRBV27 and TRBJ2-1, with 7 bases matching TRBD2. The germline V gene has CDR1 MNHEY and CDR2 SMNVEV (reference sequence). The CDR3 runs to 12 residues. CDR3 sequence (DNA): TGTGGAAGCGGGGCATCCCTCAATGAGCAGTTCTTC. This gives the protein CGSGASLNEQFF.